These 19 T cell receptor beta chains were all obtained from the same sample, sequenced in a study of cytomegalovirus exposure and HLA in healthy donors. Primers: 60 Vbeta forward and 13 Jbeta reverse. TCRdb keeps only in-frame clones here, not all; method: immunoSEQ multiplex PCR. Among roughly 130,000 clones listed, about four fifths were seen once. The material sequenced was PBMCs. The receptors originated from a male donor in good health and CMV-seropositive.

V and J are TRBV28 and TRBJ1-2; 8 nucleotides agree with TRBD1. This CDR3 is built from 12 residues. V lost 5 bases to trimming and J lost 8 bases; unmatched junction nucleotides: 4. Germline V gene data show CDR1 as MDHEN and CDR2 as SYDVKM. CDR3 sequence: CASSPPGGGYTF. The CDR3 region has the DNA TGTGCCAGCAGTCCCCCAGGGGGCGGCTACACCTTC.

The rearrangement links TRBV5-6 to TRBJ2-1; 9 bases agree with TRBD2. This CDR3 has 15 amino acids. Germline V gives CDR1 SGHDT, CDR2 YYEEEE. The V gene end was trimmed by 0 bases and the J gene end by 5 bases; junction bases not matched to a gene: 3. The CDR3: CASSLAGGRDNEQFF. CDR3 nucleotides: TGTGCCAGCAGCTTGGCCGGCGGGAGGGACAATGAGCAGTTCTTC.

The V call is TRBV6-6, the J call TRBJ2-7; 7 nucleotides line up with TRBD1. The V gene end was trimmed by 5 bases and the J gene end by 2 bases; junction bases not matched to a gene: 6. The CDR3 covers 14 residues. From germline, CDR1 is MNHNY and CDR2 SVGAGI (reference sequence). CDR3 bases: TGTGCCAGCAGTCAAACGACAGGGACCTACGAGCAGTACTTC. Translated, it gives CASSQTTGTYEQYF.

V is TRBV2 and J is TRBJ1-6; the match to TRBD1 covers 7 bases. CDR3 length: 15 amino acids. The germline V gene has CDR1 SNHLY and CDR2 FYNNEI. Unmatched junction bases numbered 8, after V lost 7 bases and J lost 5 bases. As DNA, the CDR3 is TGTGCCAGCACTGCATACAGGGGAAATAATTCACCCCTCCACTTT. Its protein product is CASTAYRGNNSPLHF.

Comment on this clone: Other DNA sequences in the same sample also yield this CDR3. This sequence joins TRBV4-1 and TRBJ2-6; 8 nucleotides line up with TRBD1. This CDR3 spans 17 amino acids. The V gene end was trimmed by 4 bases and the J gene end by 3 bases; junction bases not matched to a gene: 8. Germline CDR1 and CDR2: MGHRA and YSYEKL. The CDR3 region has the DNA TGCGCCAGCAGCCTCGGACAGGGAAGGAGTGGGGCCAACGTCCTGACTTTC. Translated, it gives CASSLGQGRSGANVLTF.

The V call is TRBV11-1, the J call TRBJ1-1; D might be TRBD1 (6 bases). The CDR3 contains 17 residues. Germline loops: CDR1 SGHAT, CDR2 FQDESV (reference sequence). V gave up 0 bases and J gave up 0 bases, with 14 bases separating them. CDR3 nucleotides: TGTGCCAGCAGCTTAGCCCTTCGGACAGAGATGAACACTGAAGCTTTCTTT. It yields the protein CASSLALRTEMNTEAFF.

This clone was seen a single time. The genes are TRBV30 and TRBJ2-1, with D possibly TRBD2 on 5 matching bases. The V end was cut by 5 bases, the J end by 9 bases, with 11 bases between. The CDR3 runs to 11 residues. Per the germline V gene, CDR1 is GTSNPN and CDR2 is SVGIG (reference sequence). The CDR3 nucleotides read TGTGCCTGGGCCGGGGATTTTGAGCAGTTCTTC. This encodes CAWAGDFEQFF. Full variable domain (remainder filled in from reference TRBV30 and TRBJ2-1): SQTIHQWPATLVQPVGSPLSLECTVEGTSNPNLYWYRQAAGRGLQLLFYSVGIGQISSEVPQNLSASRPQDRQFILSSKKLLLSDSGFYLCAWAGDFEQFFGPGTRLTVL.

The chain joins TRBV15 to TRBJ1-4; D is unclear. CDR3 size: 15 residues. CDR1 and CDR2 (germline): LNHNV, YYDKDF (reference sequence). V lost 5 bases to trimming and J lost 8 bases, with 18 bases between them. The CDR3 region is CATSSPARPGEKLFF. The CDR3 DNA reads TGTGCCACCAGCTCCCCTGCAAGGCCGGGGGAAAAACTGTTTTTT.

The CDR3 DNA sequence: TGTGCCAGCAGCCACAGCGGTACCGGGGAGCTGTTTTTT. Translation: CASSHSGTGELFF. J is TRBJ2-2 and V is TRBV7-9, with D perhaps matching TRBD2 (5 bases). Deletions cut 5 bases from V and 5 bases from J, with 9 bases between. The CDR3 has 13 residues. Looked up from germline, CDR1 is SEHNR and CDR2 is FQNEAQ (reference sequence).

The gene calls are TRBV27 and TRBJ2-3; TRBD2 agrees at 7 bases. The CDR3 spans 15 residues. V trimming: 5 bases; J trimming: 6 bases; junction bases outside the gene matches: 11. Germline V gene lookup returns CDR1 MNHEY and CDR2 SMNVEV (reference sequence). The CDR3 region has the DNA TGTGCCAGCAGTCAAGGGACTACGTCCGCGGATACGCAGTATTTT. Translation gives CASSQGTTSADTQYF.

This clone was detected once. The rearrangement uses TRBV7-2 and TRBJ2-7, with 10 bases lining up with TRBD1. Trimming took 5 bases from V and 4 from J; bases not matched to a gene: 14. From germline, CDR1 is SGHTA and CDR2 FQGNSA. This CDR3 has 17 amino acids. CDR3 sequence: CASSRTGGGGAVYEQYF. The CDR3 region has the DNA TGTGCCAGCAGCCGGACAGGGGGTGGCGGGGCAGTATACGAGCAGTACTTC.

The rearrangement uses TRBV5-6 and TRBJ2-3; D might be TRBD1 (6 bases). V shed 4 bases and J shed 2 bases, with 11 bases lying between them. Germline-derived CDR1 and CDR2 are SGHDT and YYEEEE. The CDR3 sequence is 14 residues long. In DNA form, the CDR3 reads TGTGCCAGCAGCCAGGGGCCCGTCACAGATACGCAGTATTTT. It is translated as CASSQGPVTDTQYF. Full variable domain (outside the CDR3, taken from reference TRBV5-6 and TRBJ2-3): DAGVTQSPTHLIKTRGQQVTLRCSPKSGHDTVSWYQQALGQGPQFIFQYYEEEERQRGNFPDRFSGHQFPNYSSELNVNALLLGDSALYLCASSQGPVTDTQYFGPGTRLTVL.

This clone has just one count. The V call is TRBV11-2, the J call TRBJ2-7, with 11 bases matching TRBD2. The junction had 7 bases not matched to a gene; V was cut back by 0 bases and J by 6 bases. This CDR3 region has 16 residues. Germline-derived CDR1 and CDR2 are SGHAT and FQNNGV. CDR3: CASSLELAGAYSEQYF. The CDR3 DNA is TGTGCCAGCAGCTTAGAACTAGCGGGAGCTTACTCCGAGCAGTACTTC.

V usage is TRBV6-1 and J usage is TRBJ2-2; possible D gene TRBD1, 5 bases. Trimming pared 3 bases from V and 3 bases from J, leaving 8 bases between. Germline CDR1 reads MNHNS; CDR2 reads SASEGT. This CDR3 has 14 residues. CDR3 sequence reads: CASSDQGYTGELFF. The CDR3, as DNA: TGTGCCAGCAGTGATCAGGGCTACACCGGGGAGCTGTTTTTT.

The J gene is TRBJ2-2, the V gene TRBV12-5; 12 nucleotides line up with TRBD2. Germline V gene lookup returns CDR1 LGHNT and CDR2 FRNRAP. This CDR3 is built from 15 residues. V was clipped by 5 bases and J by 5 bases; unmatched bases: 3. CDR3 amino acids: CASGLGLAGTGELFF. CDR3 DNA sequence: TGTGCTAGTGGTCTTGGACTAGCGGGAACCGGGGAGCTGTTTTTT.

This clone was seen a few times. The V and J genes are TRBV6-4 and TRBJ2-3; 7 bases fit TRBD2. This CDR3 is 15 amino acids long. J lost 5 bases, V lost 0 bases, and 5 bases had no gene match. Per germline, CDR1 MRHNA and CDR2 SNTAGT. The CDR3 DNA reads as TGTGCCAGCAGTGACTCGGGAGGGGCGGAAGATACGCAGTATTTT. Its translation: CASSDSGGAEDTQYF.

The rearrangement joins TRBV7-9 to TRBJ2-7, with D maybe TRBD1 (5 bases). The CDR3 runs 14 residues. Germline CDR1 and CDR2: SEHNR and FQNEAQ (reference sequence). The V and J ends lost 0 bases and 4 bases respectively, with 10 bases between them. The CDR3 DNA sequence: TGTGCCAGCAGCTTAGCGGGGCTTCTTTACGAGCAGTACTTC. It encodes CASSLAGLLYEQYF.

The chain couples TRBV30 to TRBJ2-1; weak D call: TRBD2 (6 bases). CDR1 and CDR2 (germline): GTSNPN, SVGIG (reference sequence). V gave up 4 bases and J gave up 1 base, with 8 bases separating them. The CDR3 contains 13 residues. As DNA, the CDR3 is TGTGCCTGGAACGGGAGATCCTACAATGAGCAGTTCTTC. It is translated as CAWNGRSYNEQFF.

V usage is TRBV9 and J usage is TRBJ2-2, with a tentative D call TRBD2 (6 bases). The CDR3 contains 15 residues. The germline V and J ends were trimmed by 4 bases and 0 bases, with 10 bases remaining between them. Germline loops: CDR1 SGDLS, CDR2 YYNGEE. The CDR3, as DNA: TGTGCCAGCAGCCACTCTAGCGCGAACACCGGGGAGCTGTTTTTT. Amino acid sequence: CASSHSSANTGELFF.